The 27 T cell receptor beta chains reported below all come from one sample, sequenced in a study of blood T cell repertoires in COVID-19. Sequenced by immunoSEQ multiplex PCR; TCRdb stores in-frame clones only, minus some. Of 160,000 or so clones listed, about 85% were seen once; the top ten hold less than 6.5%. Sequencing was carried out using peripheral blood. The source is a woman aged 50 to 60 with COVID-19, enrolled during active disease.

The chain uses TRBV4-2 and TRBJ1-3, with TRBD1 matching 7 bases. Germline CDR1 LGHNA, CDR2 YNFKEQ. The V gene end was trimmed by 0 bases and the J gene end by 4 bases; junction bases not matched to a gene: 9. The CDR3 contains 17 residues. The CDR3 reads CASSQDSTGSLGNTIYF. In DNA form, the CDR3 reads TGTGCCAGCAGCCAAGATTCGACAGGGTCGCTAGGAAACACCATATATTTT.

This rearrangement joins TRBV14 to TRBJ2-3; tentative D call: TRBD2 (6 bases). Germline V gene data show CDR1 as SGHDN and CDR2 as FVKESK. V lost 1 base, J lost 4 bases, and 9 bases lay in between. The CDR3 consists of 14 residues. For the CDR3, the DNA is TGTGCCAGCAGCCAAGTAGGAGGGCCAGATACGCAGTATTTT. This sequence encodes CASSQVGGPDTQYF.

The chain uses TRBV7-9 and TRBJ1-1; D may be TRBD1 (5 bases). V was clipped by 3 bases and J by 4 bases, with 12 bases between them. Germline V CDR1 and CDR2: SEHNR, FQNEAQ (reference sequence). The CDR3 extends over 14 amino acids. The chain's CDR3 is CASSFQGGLTEAFF. Here the CDR3 DNA reads TGTGCCAGCAGCTTCCAGGGAGGACTCACTGAAGCTTTCTTT. The whole variable domain, filled in from reference TRBV7-9 and TRBJ1-1, reads DTGVSQNPRHKITKRGQNVTFRCDPISEHNRLYWYRQTLGQGPEFLTYFQNEAQLEKSRLLSDRFSAERPKGSFSTLEIQRTEQGDSAMYLCASSFQGGLTEAFFGQGTRLTVV.

As to this clone: This CDR3 is also generated by other DNA sequences in the sample. The chain uses TRBV27 and TRBJ2-7, with D unresolved. The germline V gene has CDR1 MNHEY and CDR2 SMNVEV (reference sequence). This CDR3 has 13 residues. V shed 5 bases and J shed 1 base, with 9 bases lying between them. CDR3 in amino acids: CASSLGRSYEQYF. CDR3 sequence (DNA): TGTGCCAGCAGTCTAGGCCGATCCTACGAGCAGTACTTC.

The rearrangement joins TRBV2 to TRBJ2-7; 8 bases are shared with TRBD2. Germline values: CDR1 SNHLY, CDR2 FYNNEI. After removal of 7 bases from V and 3 bases from J, the junction contained 8 bases not matched to a gene. The CDR3 runs 14 residues. CDR3 in amino acids: CASTHGGGIYEQYF. In DNA, the CDR3 is TGTGCCAGCACTCACGGGGGGGGCATCTACGAGCAGTACTTC.

The chain employs TRBV5-1 and TRBJ2-1, with D tentatively TRBD1 (6 bases). The CDR3 is made up of 14 amino acids. Germline V CDR1 and CDR2: SGHRS, YFSETQ. With 4 bases removed from V and 8 bases from J, the gap between germline ends came to 16 bases. CDR3 protein: CASSPGPPGDEQFF. In nucleotides, the CDR3 is TGCGCCAGCAGCCCGGGGCCCCCAGGGGATGAGCAGTTCTTC.

Comment on this clone: Other DNA sequences in this sample translate to the same CDR3. V is TRBV12-5 and J is TRBJ2-1; D call uncertain. The germline V gene has CDR1 LGHNT and CDR2 FRNRAP. V lost 2 bases and J lost 6, with 8 bases in between. The CDR3 covers 13 residues. The CDR3 loop reads CASGLLPSNEQFF. The CDR3 DNA is TGTGCTAGTGGTTTGCTACCTTCCAATGAGCAGTTCTTC.

The chain recombines TRBV5-4 with TRBJ2-5, with TRBD2 matching 8 bases. V gave up 3 bases and J gave up 7 bases; unmatched junction bases: 11. The germline V gene has CDR1 SGHNT and CDR2 YYREEE (reference sequence). The CDR3 is 15 amino acids. Here the CDR3 reads CASSSPLLAARTQYF. In nucleotides, the CDR3 is TGTGCCAGCAGCTCCCCCCTACTAGCGGCAAGGACCCAGTACTTC.

This sequence joins TRBV7-9 and TRBJ2-1, with D tentatively TRBD2 (6 bases). Germline assignment: CDR1 SEHNR and CDR2 FQNEAQ (reference sequence). With 10 bases removed from V and 7 bases from J, the gap between germline ends came to 20 bases. This CDR3 comprises 14 residues. This CDR3 is CANGTAPVGNEQFF. The CDR3 DNA follows: TGTGCCAACGGGACTGCCCCCGTGGGTAATGAGCAGTTCTTC.

This chain joins TRBV6-5 and TRBJ2-4; D gene ambiguous. The CDR3 has 12 amino acids. Germline CDR1 is MNHEY and CDR2 is SVGAGI. V gave up 4 bases and J gave up 7 bases, with 8 bases separating them. CDR3 loop: CASSSLENIQYF. The CDR3 DNA reads as TGTGCCAGCAGTTCCCTAGAGAACATTCAGTACTTC.

The rearrangement links TRBV5-1 to TRBJ1-1; TRBD1 matches 8 bases. This CDR3 region has 14 residues. The junction had 6 bases not matched to a gene; V was cut back by 4 bases and J by 4 bases. Germline V gives CDR1 SGHRS, CDR2 YFSETQ. DNA for the CDR3: TGCGCCAGCAGCCAGGACAGGGCGGGCACTGAAGCTTTCTTT. It translates to CASSQDRAGTEAFF.

The genes are TRBV27 and TRBJ1-2; D perhaps matches TRBD1 (6 bases). The length of the CDR3 is 17 residues. Germline V gene data show CDR1 as MNHEY and CDR2 as SMNVEV (reference sequence). Trimming removed 1 base at V and 4 bases at J, with 19 bases between. The CDR3 nucleotides read TGTGCCAGCAGTTTATTTCCTCGCGGGGGGCCCGTCTATGGCTACACCTTC. Its translation is CASSLFPRGGPVYGYTF.

This clone was observed once. This chain links TRBV5-5 with TRBJ1-1; weak D call: TRBD1 (6 bases). The germline V gene encodes CDR1 SGHKS and CDR2 YYEKEE (reference sequence). V lost 0 bases to trimming and J lost 7 bases, with 16 bases between them. This CDR3 contains 15 residues. CDR3 nucleotides: TGTGCCAGCAGCTTGGTAACCGGGACACGAATTGAAGCTTTCTTT. Protein: CASSLVTGTRIEAFF. Based on the CDR3 plus reference TRBV5-5 and TRBJ1-1, the full variable domain is DAGVTQSPTHLIKTRGQQVTLRCSPISGHKSVSWYQQVLGQGPQFIFQYYEKEERGRGNFPDRFSARQFPNYSSELNVNALLLGDSALYLCASSLVTGTRIEAFFGQGTRLTVV.

The chain employs TRBV10-3 and TRBJ2-7; the match to TRBD2 covers 7 bases. The germline V gene has CDR1 ENHRY and CDR2 SYGVKD. J was trimmed by 3 bases and V by 0 bases; bases with no gene match: 8. The CDR3 loop spans 16 amino acids. CDR3 in amino acids: CAISESMASGRYEQYF. The DNA for the CDR3 is TGTGCCATCAGTGAGTCGATGGCTAGCGGTCGCTACGAGCAGTACTTC.

The chain carries TRBV7-2 and TRBJ1-5, with D maybe TRBD1 (5 bases). The CDR3 contains 16 residues. Trimming stripped 1 base from V and 2 bases from J, with 12 bases between. Germline assignment: CDR1 SGHTA and CDR2 FQGNSA. The CDR3 region has the DNA TGTGCCAGCAGCTTAGGGTCAGGGTCTGGCAATCAGCCCCAGCATTTT. Translating it yields CASSLGSGSGNQPQHF.

This clone came up once. This sequence joins TRBV3-1 (or the pseudogene TRBV3-2) and TRBJ2-6; TRBD1 agrees at 7 bases. V shed 8 bases and J 2 bases; nucleotides not matched to a gene: 3. Per the germline V gene, CDR1 is LGHDT and CDR2 is YNNKEL (reference sequence). The CDR3 length is 14 residues. CDR3 protein: CASGTGAGANVLTF. CDR3 nucleotide sequence: TGTGCCAGCGGAACAGGGGCTGGGGCCAACGTCCTGACTTTC.

This clone was recorded a few times. The V call is TRBV7-3, the J call TRBJ2-1; 7 bases fit TRBD1. The CDR3 has 14 amino acids. The V segment lost 3 bases and the J segment 8 bases; nucleotides outside the gene matches: 7. Per the germline V gene, CDR1 is SGHTA and CDR2 is FQGTGA. The DNA for the CDR3 is TGTGCCAGCAGCTTCGGCCTTCAGGGGGATGAGCAGTTCTTC. The encoded protein is CASSFGLQGDEQFF. Together with reference TRBV7-3 and TRBJ2-1, the CDR3 gives the full variable domain: GAGVSQTPSNKVTEKGKYVELRCDPISGHTALYWYRQSLGQGPEFLIYFQGTGAADDSGLPNDRFFAVRPEGSVSTLKIQRTERGDSAVYLCASSFGLQGDEQFFGPGTRLTVL.

V is TRBV4-1 and J is TRBJ1-5; D possibly corresponds to TRBD1 (5 bases). Germline V gives CDR1 MGHRA, CDR2 YSYEKL. The CDR3 has 16 amino acids. V was clipped by 1 base and J by 3 bases, with 13 bases between them. The CDR3 reads CASSQAGRAFNQPQHF. CDR3 DNA sequence: TGCGCCAGCAGCCAAGCGGGCAGGGCCTTCAATCAGCCCCAGCATTTT.

V gene TRBV19 combines with J gene TRBJ1-4; D gene uncertain. CDR1 is LNHDA and CDR2 is SQIVND in the germline V gene (reference sequence). V was clipped by 1 base and J by 4 bases, with 13 bases between them. The CDR3 sequence is 16 residues long. The CDR3 loop reads CASSIVFKERNEKLFF. CDR3 coding DNA: TGTGCCAGTAGTATAGTTTTTAAGGAGCGTAATGAAAAACTGTTTTTT.

The chain recombines TRBV6-2 or TRBV6-3 with TRBJ1-5, with D tentatively TRBD1 (6 bases). V shed 6 bases and J shed 9 bases, with 15 bases lying between them. Germline V gene data show CDR1 as MNHEY and CDR2 as SVGEGT. The CDR3 sequence is 13 residues long. The CDR3: CASSNTGSGPQHF. CDR3 DNA: TGTGCCAGCAGCAACACAGGGTCGGGGCCCCAGCATTTT.

This chain connects TRBV9 to TRBJ2-2, with D possibly TRBD2 on 6 matching bases. Germline V gene lookup returns CDR1 SGDLS and CDR2 YYNGEE. Trimming left V 2 bases short and J 3 bases short, with 17 bases between. The CDR3 runs 17 residues. The CDR3 region has the DNA TGTGCCAGCAGCGTGCTTTCAGCGGGTCCATACACCGGGGAGCTGTTTTTT. Amino acids: CASSVLSAGPYTGELFF.

CDR3 protein: CASSLLEGAYLNTEAFF. The CDR3 coding sequence is TGTGCCAGCAGCTTATTAGAGGGGGCCTATCTGAACACTGAAGCTTTCTTT. The gene calls are TRBV13 and TRBJ1-1; TRBD1 matches at 7 bases. Germline CDR1 is PRHDT and CDR2 is FYEKMQ (reference sequence). V shed 2 bases and J 0 bases; nucleotides not matched to a gene: 9. This CDR3 spans 17 amino acids. The entire variable domain, with the rest obtained from reference TRBV13 and TRBJ1-1, is as follows: AAGVIQSPRHLIKEKRETATLKCYPIPRHDTVYWYQQGPGQDPQFLISFYEKMQSDKGSIPDRFSAQQFSDYHSELNMSSLELGDSALYFCASSLLEGAYLNTEAFFGQGTRLTVV.

The chain uses TRBV2 and TRBJ1-1, with no clear D. The CDR3 is made up of 15 amino acids. Germline loops: CDR1 SNHLY, CDR2 FYNNEI. The V end was cut by 6 bases, the J end by 1 base, with 15 bases between. In DNA, the CDR3 is TGTGCCAGCAGCAAAAAACTAGCTTCGAACACTGAAGCTTTCTTT. Its protein product is CASSKKLASNTEAFF.

This chain joins TRBV29-1 and TRBJ1-6; 8 nucleotides match TRBD1. Germline V gene lookup returns CDR1 SQVTM and CDR2 ANQGSEA. With V trimmed by 2 bases and J by 8 bases, 5 bases remained unmatched. There are 14 residues in the CDR3. CDR3 sequence (DNA): TGCAGCGTTGAATATGGGACAGGCGATTCACCCCTCCACTTT. Its protein product is CSVEYGTGDSPLHF.

The gene calls are TRBV5-6 and TRBJ1-1; 7 positions agree with TRBD1. CDR3 length equals 17 residues. Trimming cost V 2 bases and J 6 bases; bases outside gene matches: 16. The germline gives CDR1 SGHDT, CDR2 YYEEEE. CDR3 in DNA: TGTGCCAGCAGCTTCGGGTTTTCCGGGACAGCCGCGGCTGAAGCTTTCTTT. Residues: CASSFGFSGTAAAEAFF.

The chain is built from TRBV7-9 and TRBJ1-5; 7 positions match TRBD1. In germline, CDR1 is SEHNR, CDR2 FQNEAQ (reference sequence). The V gene end was trimmed by 5 bases and the J gene end by 6 bases; junction bases not matched to a gene: 22. The CDR3 is 19 amino acids. The CDR3 sequence is CASSPGGGRARNKGQPQHF. In nucleotides, the CDR3 is TGTGCCAGCAGCCCAGGGGGTGGCAGGGCGCGAAATAAAGGTCAGCCCCAGCATTTT.

The gene calls are TRBV28 and TRBJ1-5; D gene unclear. Germline CDR1 MDHEN, CDR2 SYDVKM. The CDR3 spans 13 residues. Between the trimmed V and J ends, which lost 2 bases and 3 bases, there was a span of 5 bases. The CDR3 sequence: CASSLAVNQPQHF. CDR3 sequence (DNA): TGTGCCAGCAGTTTAGCGGTCAATCAGCCCCAGCATTTT.